Given below is one T cell receptor (beta chain) in context. This CDR3 is 14 amino acids long. V shed 3 bases, J shed 3 bases, and the junction held 3 bases outside the gene matches. CDR1 and CDR2 (germline): SEHNR, FQNEAQ (reference sequence). This entry belongs to a study of memory CD4+ T cells and cytomegalovirus serostatus. The sort gate was single viable CD3+CD4+CD8-CD45RO+ cells for memory CD4+ T cells. Serostatus was set by detecting CMV pp150, pp28, p38, p52 IgG. Positive selection with CD4 microbeads enriched total CD4+ T cells. Per the authors' pipeline: Out-of-frame sequences were removed, leaving 2 million to 2.5 million distinct TCRbeta sequences. TCRdb's copy holds only in-frame clones and misses some; the assay was immunoSEQ multiplex PCR. V and J calls and clone size follow that table, whereas D and trimming were derived from the DNA. The data hold tens of thousands of clones, with about 75% observed a single time.

The sample was memory CD4+ T cells from blood. The sequence derives from an adult in good health and CMV-seronegative. Some clones in this sample may be carry-over from other donors' samples. The chain uses TRBV7-9 and TRBJ2-7; TRBD1 agrees at 9 bases. The CDR3 sequence: CASSLDRGFYEQYF. The CDR3 region has the DNA TGTGCCAGCAGCTTGGACAGGGGATTCTACGAGCAGTACTTC.